The present TCR beta chain was sequenced within a study of human T cells and chemical hapten exposure. Study information: 2% DPC applied to an approximately 2 cm by approximately 2 cm arm area sensitized donors.

Losses at the gene ends were 4 bases for V and 2 bases for J; bases not matched to a gene: 8. This CDR3 region has 16 residues. Germline values: CDR1 SGDLS, CDR2 YYNGEE. TCRdb re-derived calls from the RACE reads in MiXCR, one entry per CDR3 protein. Among 62,000 or so distinct CDR3 sequences, 9.5% to 13% were seen once, and the ten largest hold 4.5% to 6.5%. Time point denoted: pre-sensitization, week 0. The treatment: therapeutic diphenylcyclopropenone sensitization with weekly scalp DPC. This clonotype was detected ten times or more. The source was whole blood, collected in connection with sensitization to the hapten diphenylcyclopropenone (DPC). The chain joins TRBV9 to TRBJ2-7; TRBD2 agrees at 11 bases. This clonotype originated in a woman aged 45 to 65 with alopecia areata. Some clones in this sample may be carry-over from other donors' samples. As DNA, the CDR3 is TGTGCCAGCAGCCCGCGACTAGCGGGGTCGGCCTACGAGCAGTACTTC. Its protein product is CASSPRLAGSAYEQYF.